The rows below give T cell receptor beta chains drawn from one sample of a study of blood T cell repertoires in COVID-19. The table came from immunoSEQ multiplex PCR; TCRdb's copy has only in-frame clones and leaves some out. The sample records a few hundred thousand clones, around nine tenths being singletons. Material for sequencing was peripheral blood. The receptor source for this set is a man aged 35 to 55 who had recovered from COVID-19. CDR3s include the opening cysteine and the closing phenylalanine or tryptophan. A D gene is named only where the DNA matches it firmly. Clone size is shown for a subset of rows, as once, few, many or a class of expanded clone.

v_call,j_call,clone_size,d_call,cdr3_nt,cdr3_aa
TRBV20-1,TRBJ1-5,.,TRBD1,TGCAGTGCCAGTCAGGGGGCCAGCAATCAGCCCCAGCATTTT,CSASQGASNQPQHF
TRBV6-2/TRBV6-3,TRBJ2-1,.,TRBD1,TGTGCCAGCAGTCACCCCGGGACAGGGGGATACAATGAGCAGTTCTTC,CASSHPGTGGYNEQFF
TRBV6-5,TRBJ2-3,.,TRBD2,TGTGCCACCAGACTAGCGGGAGCAGCAGATACGCAGTATTTT,CATRLAGAADTQYF
TRBV19,TRBJ1-2,.,TRBD1,TGTGCCAGTTCCAGGGGGGAATATGGCTACACCTTC,CASSRGEYGYTF
TRBV7-2,TRBJ1-1,few,TRBD1,TGTGCCAGCAGCTTATGGACAGGGAACACTGAAGCTTTCTTT,CASSLWTGNTEAFF
TRBV6-5,TRBJ2-5,once,TRBD1,TGTGCCAGCAGCGCCGGACAGGGTAGAGAGACCCAGTACTTC,CASSAGQGRETQYF
TRBV18,TRBJ2-1,.,.,TGTGCCAGCTCACCGGGGCATGAGCAGTTCTTC,CASSPGHEQFF
TRBV6-2/TRBV6-3,TRBJ2-3,.,TRBD2,TGTGCCAGCAGTTTAGCGGGGGGCCCCCCGCATACGCAGTATTTT,CASSLAGGPPHTQYF
TRBV13,TRBJ1-2,.,.,TGTGCCAGCAGCCTACATCTGACAGGACCGTATGGCTACACCTTC,CASSLHLTGPYGYTF
TRBV6-5,TRBJ2-5,.,.,TGTGCCAGCAGTTACTCCGCGGCTCAAGAGACCCAGTACTTC,CASSYSAAQETQYF
TRBV19,TRBJ1-1,once,.,TGTGCCAGTAGTATATCAAGCTTTCGGGTGAACACTGAAGCTTTCTTT,CASSISSFRVNTEAFF
TRBV7-9,TRBJ2-1,.,TRBD2,TGTGCCAGCAGCTTTCCTAGCGGGAGAGGGAATGAGCAGTTCTTC,CASSFPSGRGNEQFF
TRBV27,TRBJ2-3,.,.,TGTGCCACCCGGGGAGCCCGTAGCACAGATACGCAGTATTTT,CATRGARSTDTQYF
TRBV19,TRBJ1-2,.,.,TGTGCCAGTACCTTTCAGGCGACGGTTTATGGCTACACCTTC,CASTFQATVYGYTF
TRBV21-1,TRBJ2-1,.,.,TGTGCCAGCAGCAAAGGTATAGACAATGAGCAGTTCTTC,CASSKGIDNEQFF
TRBV11-2,TRBJ2-5,.,TRBD2,TGTGCCAGCAGCCCCAGTCGGGGGGAAGAGACCCAGTACTTC,CASSPSRGEETQYF
TRBV10-3,TRBJ2-4,.,TRBD1,TGTGCCATCAGTGAGTCAGGGGGCGGGTTAACGAAAAACATTCAGTACTTC,CAISESGGGLTKNIQYF
TRBV9,TRBJ2-2,.,.,TGTGCCAGCAGCGTAGATCTAGCCCACACCGGGGAGCTGTTTTTT,CASSVDLAHTGELFF
TRBV7-9,TRBJ1-4,.,TRBD1,TGTGCCAGCAGCCGCACGGACAGGGTCGAAAAACTGTTTTTT,CASSRTDRVEKLFF
TRBV7-8,TRBJ1-1,.,TRBD1,TGTGCCAGCAGCGTCCGGGACAGGGTGACTGAAGCTTTCTTT,CASSVRDRVTEAFF
TRBV20-1,TRBJ1-2,.,.,TGCAGTGCTAGAGGGGGCGCCGGCTACACCTTC,CSARGGAGYTF
TRBV12-5,TRBJ2-3,.,TRBD2,TGTGCTAGTGGTTACAGAGCGGGGGTTAGCACAGATACGCAGTATTTT,CASGYRAGVSTDTQYF
TRBV7-8,TRBJ2-3,.,TRBD2,TGTGCCAGCAGCTCGCTAGCGGGGGAGTACACAGATACGCAGTATTTT,CASSSLAGEYTDTQYF
TRBV2,TRBJ2-5,.,.,TGTGCCAGCAGCGCAGAGGCCGGGTCGCTCTTAACCCAGTACTTC,CASSAEAGSLLTQYF
TRBV4-3,TRBJ2-1,.,TRBD2,TGCGCCAGCAGCCAAGATTGGGGGGGGTCCTACAATGAGCAGTTCTTC,CASSQDWGGSYNEQFF
TRBV4-3,TRBJ2-1,.,TRBD1,TGCGCCAGCAGCCAAGTGGGGACAGGGAATGAGCAGTTCTTC,CASSQVGTGNEQFF
TRBV5-1,TRBJ1-2,.,.,TGCGCCAGCAGCAGGGGAGGCGACTATGGCTACACCTTC,CASSRGGDYGYTF
TRBV5-4,TRBJ1-4,.,.,TGTGCCAGCAGCTTGCAGGGCAGGGGAAATGAAAAACTGTTTTTT,CASSLQGRGNEKLFF
TRBV6-5,TRBJ2-3,.,TRBD2,TGTGCCAGCTCACGGGGCGGAGCGGGGGATACGCAGTATTTT,CASSRGGAGDTQYF
TRBV7-2,TRBJ2-2,.,TRBD2,TGTGCCAGCAGCTTGGTAGCGGGGAACACCGGGGAGCTGTTTTTT,CASSLVAGNTGELFF
TRBV6-1,TRBJ2-2,many,.,TGTGCCAGCAGTGAGAGCGACACCGGGGAGCTGTTTTTT,CASSESDTGELFF